Presented here are 18 T cell receptor beta chains from one specimen sequenced in a study of spatial heterogeneity in lung cancer. TCRdb called the 5' RACE reads again in MiXCR, with one record for every CDR3 protein. Of about 120,000 distinct CDR3 sequences detected, 12% appear once; the ten largest clones hold 16%. Specified time point: blood at routine non-recurrence follow-up after resection. Unsorted whole RNA of tumor, nontumor lung or frozen PBMC was sequenced. The sample was PBMCs, taken at follow-up. Receptor source: a male donor with early-stage non-small cell lung cancer.

This clonotype was seen a few times. V usage is TRBV5-1 and J usage is TRBJ1-1; possible D gene TRBD1, 6 bases. The CDR3 runs 15 residues. Germline V CDR1 and CDR2: SGHRS, YFSETQ. The V and J ends lost 0 bases and 0 bases respectively, with 9 bases between them. CDR3 bases: TGCGCCAGCAGCTTGGCCGGGGACATGAACACTGAAGCTTTCTTT. It is translated as CASSLAGDMNTEAFF.

At least ten counts were recorded for this clonotype. The gene calls are TRBV28 and TRBJ1-1; D unresolved. From germline, CDR1 is MDHEN and CDR2 SYDVKM. V lost 1 base to trimming and J lost 1 base, with 7 bases between them. The CDR3 runs 14 residues. The CDR3 loop reads CASSLYRQNTEAFF. As DNA, the CDR3 is TGTGCCAGCAGTTTATACCGTCAGAACACTGAAGCTTTCTTT. Supplemented by reference TRBV28 and TRBJ1-1, the full variable domain reads DVKVTQSSRYLVKRTGEKVFLECVQDMDHENMFWYRQDPGLGLRLIYFSYDVKMKEKGDIPEGYSVSREKKERFSLILESASTNQTSMYLCASSLYRQNTEAFFGQGTRLTVV.

J is TRBJ1-5 and V is TRBV27, with D possibly TRBD1 on 5 matching bases. The germline V and J ends were trimmed by 7 bases and 5 bases, with 18 bases remaining between them. This CDR3 is built from 15 residues. CDR1 and CDR2 from the germline V gene are MNHEY and SMNVEV (reference sequence). In nucleotides, the CDR3 is TGTGCCAGCACCCCCGCCGCAGGGTGGGATCAGCCCCAGCATTTT. Its translation: CASTPAAGWDQPQHF.

In its sample, this clonotype was seen many times. V gene TRBV4-3 combines with J gene TRBJ2-2; no definite D call. The CDR3 length is 12 residues. The V end lost 0 bases, the J end lost 5 bases, and 1 base lay between the germline ends. The germline CDR1 and CDR2 sequences are LGHNA and YSLEER. The CDR3 nucleotides read TGCGCCAGCAGCCAAGAAACCGGGGAGCTGTTTTTT. Residues: CASSQETGELFF.

The rearrangement uses TRBV20-1 and TRBJ2-1; weak D call: TRBD2 (7 bases). Germline V gene lookup returns CDR1 DFQATT and CDR2 SNEGSKA (reference sequence). Trimming shortened V by 4 bases and J by 6 bases, and 16 bases separated the two germline ends. The CDR3 is 14 residues long. The CDR3 region is CSAIGGGRPNEQFF. DNA of the CDR3: TGCAGTGCTATTGGGGGGGGGCGCCCCAATGAGCAGTTCTTC.

This clonotype appeared a few times. The chain uses TRBV5-8 and TRBJ1-4; no reliable D call. V lost 0 bases and J lost 10, with 10 bases in between. The CDR3 is made up of 13 amino acids. The germline V gene encodes CDR1 SGHTS and CDR2 YDEGEE. CDR3 protein: CASSLGGFGKLFF. Here the CDR3 DNA reads TGTGCCAGCAGCTTGGGGGGATTCGGAAAACTGTTTTTT.

This chain connects TRBV6-2 or TRBV6-3 to TRBJ2-3; 8 nucleotides line up with TRBD2. Germline assignment: CDR1 MNHEY and CDR2 SVGEGT. The length of the CDR3 is 19 residues. Trimming took 0 bases from V and 7 from J; bases not matched to a gene: 18. CDR3 residues: CASSYSGLKRGPLSYTQYF. In DNA, the CDR3 is TGTGCCAGCAGTTACTCGGGTTTAAAGCGGGGGCCCCTCAGCTATACGCAGTATTTT.

This clonotype was seen ten or more times. This rearrangement joins TRBV5-1 to TRBJ2-3; 7 bases map to TRBD1. The junction had 5 bases not matched to a gene; V was cut back by 0 bases and J by 4 bases. From germline, CDR1 is SGHRS and CDR2 YFSETQ. This CDR3 has 15 amino acids. The CDR3 sequence is CASSLGSDRADTQYF. CDR3 in DNA: TGCGCCAGCAGCTTGGGGTCCGACAGGGCAGATACGCAGTATTTT.

In this sample, this clonotype turned up many times. The chain carries TRBV5-1 and TRBJ2-1; D unresolved. V was cut by 1 base and J by 6 bases, with 11 bases left in between. The germline gives CDR1 SGHRS, CDR2 YFSETQ. The CDR3 length is 14 residues. The DNA of the CDR3 is TGCGCCAGCAGCTTGAATAGCCTCCGCAATGAGCAGTTCTTC. Its translation is CASSLNSLRNEQFF.

This clonotype was seen many times. The chain uses TRBV7-6 and TRBJ2-6; D is perhaps TRBD1 (5 bases). The CDR3 is made up of 18 amino acids. CDR1 and CDR2 (germline): SGHVS, FNYEAQ. The V and J ends lost 5 bases and 0 bases respectively, with 17 bases between them. The CDR3 region is CASSRRDRRGSGANVLTF. CDR3 coding DNA: TGTGCCAGCAGCCGACGTGACAGAAGAGGCTCTGGGGCCAACGTCCTGACTTTC.

The rearrangement joins TRBV5-1 to TRBJ1-1; no firm D call. Between the trimmed V and J ends, which lost 0 bases and 4 bases, there was a span of 10 bases. CDR3 size: 14 residues. Germline V gives CDR1 SGHRS, CDR2 YFSETQ. The CDR3 reads CASSLGGVATEAFF. As DNA, the CDR3 is TGCGCCAGCAGCTTGGGTGGGGTAGCCACTGAAGCTTTCTTT.

The genes are TRBV5-4 and TRBJ2-7, with 7 bases fitting TRBD2. CDR1 SGHNT and CDR2 YYREEE come from the germline V gene (reference sequence). Trimming took 2 bases from V and 2 from J; bases not matched to a gene: 4. CDR3 length: 14 amino acids. CDR3 sequence (DNA): TGTGCCAGCAGCTTCGGCCTAGCGGCCTACGAGCAGTACTTC. Protein: CASSFGLAAYEQYF.

The chain joins TRBV12-3 or TRBV12-4 to TRBJ1-2, with D possibly TRBD1 on 5 matching bases. The CDR3 totals 16 residues. V gave up 0 bases and J gave up 0 bases, with 11 bases separating them. CDR3: CASSLARGRANYGYTF. DNA for the CDR3: TGTGCCAGCAGTTTAGCTCGGGGGAGGGCTAACTATGGCTACACCTTC.

This clonotype was detected a few times. The genes are TRBV24-1 and TRBJ2-1; 9 bases are shared with TRBD2. Germline CDR1 and CDR2: KGHDR and SFDVKD. V gave up 4 bases and J gave up 6 bases; unmatched junction bases: 6. This CDR3 is built from 15 residues. In DNA form, the CDR3 reads TGTGCCACCAGTGACCGCCTGACTAGCGGCAATGAGCAGTTCTTC. Protein sequence: CATSDRLTSGNEQFF.

This clonotype appeared many times. The chain joins TRBV2 to TRBJ2-5; 15 positions agree with TRBD2. CDR1 and CDR2 from the germline V gene are SNHLY and FYNNEI. Unmatched junction bases numbered 5, after V lost 6 bases and J lost 3 bases. The CDR3 length is 16 residues. This chain's CDR3 is CASRGLAGGPKETQYF. For the CDR3, the DNA is TGTGCCAGCAGGGGACTAGCGGGGGGACCTAAAGAGACCCAGTACTTC.

Only a few counts were recorded for this clonotype. The V call is TRBV3-1, the J call TRBJ2-1; no clear D. The CDR3 contains 15 residues. Germline CDR1 is LGHDT and CDR2 is YNNKEL (reference sequence). The V end was cut by 0 bases, the J end by 5 bases, with 11 bases between. CDR3 sequence (DNA): TGTGCCAGCAGCCAAGATTCACAGTTAAACAATGAGCAGTTCTTC. Translated: CASSQDSQLNNEQFF.

CDR3 DNA sequence: TGTGCCATCAGTGGGGGACAGAAGTCCTACGAGCAGTACTTC. As protein: CAISGGQKSYEQYF. The rearrangement joins TRBV10-3 to TRBJ2-7, with 7 bases aligning to TRBD1. CDR1 ENHRY and CDR2 SYGVKD come from the germline V gene. V lost 4 bases, J lost 1 base, and 4 bases stayed unmatched. This CDR3 region has 14 residues.

This clonotype was counted only a few times. This rearrangement joins TRBV11-2 to TRBJ1-4; D uncertain. Trimming stripped 3 bases from V and 8 bases from J, with 16 bases between. The germline V gene has CDR1 SGHAT and CDR2 FQNNGV. The CDR3 has 15 amino acids. As DNA, the CDR3 is TGTGCCAGCAGCTTTCGGACCCCGCGTGGGGAAAAACTGTTTTTT. Protein sequence: CASSFRTPRGEKLFF.